Listed below are T cell receptor beta chains from one sample, sequenced in a study. In TCRdb, the RT-PCR reads were re-called with MiXCR into one record per CDR3 protein. Counted here are approximately 720,000 distinct CDR3 sequences, 11% to 15% occurring once; the ten biggest clones make up 3.6%. Sequencing was done on a sample of memory CD4+ T cells from blood. These TCRs come from a female donor in good health, serving as a healthy control. Each CDR3 is given with its conserved first and last residue. The order of the fields is V gene, clone size, J gene, D gene, CDR3 protein, CDR3 DNA. D genes are given only for firm matches. Clone size is stated in some rows and not others, as once, few, many or a class when expanded.

TRBV10-3	-	TRBJ2-3	-	CAISDRVGADTQYF	TGTGCCATCAGTGACAGGGTGGGGGCAGATACGCAGTATTTT
TRBV12-3/TRBV12-4	few	TRBJ2-2	-	CASSFHGPTGELFF	TGTGCCAGCAGTTTTCACGGTCCCACCGGGGAGCTGTTTTTT
TRBV9	-	TRBJ2-1	-	CASNDIYNEQFF	TGTGCCAGCAACGACATATACAATGAGCAGTTCTTC
TRBV28	once	TRBJ1-1	-	CASSEYRAGNTEAFF	TGTGCCAGCAGTGAATACAGGGCGGGAAACACTGAAGCTTTCTTT
TRBV28	few	TRBJ1-2	-	CASSFRHIGYTF	TGTGCCAGCAGTTTTCGCCACATAGGCTACACCTTC
TRBV5-6	-	TRBJ1-4	-	CASSLGGRGTEKLFF	TGTGCCAGCAGCTTGGGGGGCAGGGGAACTGAAAAACTGTTTTTT
TRBV5-6	-	TRBJ2-4	TRBD1	CASSYLTGGGKNIQYF	TGTGCCAGCAGCTACCTGACAGGGGGGGGCAAAAACATTCAGTACTTC
TRBV10-3	many	TRBJ2-5	TRBD1	CAISESTGTETQYF	TGTGCCATCAGTGAGTCGACAGGGACCGAGACCCAGTACTTC
TRBV4-1	many	TRBJ2-7	-	CASSQEGAASFYEQYF	TGCGCCAGCAGCCAAGAAGGGGCAGCTTCCTTCTACGAGCAGTACTTC
TRBV30	-	TRBJ1-1	TRBD1	CACLPSAGGAFF	TGTGCCTGCCTACCTTCGGCAGGGGGAGCTTTCTTT
TRBV24-1	few	TRBJ2-1	TRBD2	CATSDSLGTSSYNEQFF	TGTGCCACCAGTGATTCGTTGGGGACTAGCTCCTACAATGAGCAGTTCTTC
TRBV5-1	-	TRBJ1-1	TRBD1	CASSLGGQGVYTEAFF	TGCGCCAGCAGCTTGGGGGGACAGGGGGTGTACACTGAAGCTTTCTTT
TRBV7-2	-	TRBJ2-1	-	CASRRAVYNEQFF	TGTGCCAGCCGGCGAGCAGTCTACAATGAGCAGTTCTTC
TRBV29-1	few	TRBJ1-2	TRBD1	CSVAGTGNVGYGYTF	TGCAGCGTTGCTGGGACAGGGAATGTTGGCTATGGCTACACCTTC
TRBV27	few	TRBJ2-1	TRBD2	CASSPGLAASSYNEQFF	TGTGCCAGCAGTCCCGGACTAGCGGCCAGCTCCTACAATGAGCAGTTCTTC
TRBV7-2	few	TRBJ1-2	TRBD1	CASSFGQGADGYTF	TGTGCCAGCAGCTTCGGACAGGGGGCGGATGGCTACACCTTC
TRBV6-6	few	TRBJ2-6	-	CASSYSGASGANVLTF	TGTGCCAGCAGTTACTCAGGGGCCTCTGGGGCCAACGTCCTGACTTTC
TRBV12-3/TRBV12-4	few	TRBJ2-1	-	CASTNYRDPFF	TGTGCCAGCACAAACTATCGGGACCCGTTCTTC
TRBV20-1	-	TRBJ1-3	TRBD1	CSATDPTQGAGNTIYF	TGCAGTGCTACAGATCCTACCCAGGGGGCTGGAAACACCATATATTTT
TRBV12-3/TRBV12-4	-	TRBJ2-7	-	CASSLAPPAGEQYF	TGTGCCAGCAGTTTAGCGCCTCCGGCGGGCGAGCAGTACTTC
TRBV15	-	TRBJ2-2	TRBD1	CATSRDEGATGELFF	TGTGCCACCAGCAGAGATGAGGGGGCCACCGGGGAGCTGTTTTTT
TRBV6-1	-	TRBJ1-6	-	CASSETGRVANSPLHF	TGTGCCAGCAGTGAAACAGGACGGGTGGCCAATTCACCCCTCCACTTT
TRBV6-5	few	TRBJ2-1	TRBD2	CASKGTSGRGGSYNEQFF	TGTGCCAGCAAAGGAACTAGCGGGAGAGGCGGCTCCTACAATGAGCAGTTCTTC
TRBV3-1	-	TRBJ1-2	-	CASSQGAWQGHYGYTF	TGTGCCAGCAGCCAAGGAGCCTGGCAGGGGCACTATGGCTACACCTTC
TRBV6-5	many	TRBJ1-2	-	CASSYSGGDEAYGYTF	TGTGCCAGCAGTTACTCGGGCGGGGATGAGGCCTATGGCTACACCTTC
TRBV4-3	many	TRBJ2-3	-	CASSQGNIGDTQYF	TGCGCCAGCAGCCAAGGTAACATAGGAGATACGCAGTATTTT
TRBV20-1	many	TRBJ1-1	-	CSARDHGMNTEAFF	TGCAGTGCTAGAGATCACGGAATGAACACTGAAGCTTTCTTT
TRBV5-1	few	TRBJ1-1	TRBD1	CASSRSGGAGTEAFF	TGCGCCAGCAGTAGATCAGGGGGCGCGGGGACTGAAGCTTTCTTT
TRBV10-3	many	TRBJ2-6	-	CAISERGSLSGANVLTF	TGTGCCATCAGTGAGAGGGGATCCCTCTCTGGGGCCAACGTCCTGACTTTC
TRBV24-1	-	TRBJ2-3	-	CATSDLRAADTQYF	TGTGCCACCAGTGATTTGAGGGCCGCAGATACGCAGTATTTT
TRBV20-1	few	TRBJ2-1	-	CSARESKANADQFF	TGCAGTGCTAGAGAAAGCAAGGCCAACGCCGATCAGTTCTTC
TRBV29-1	few	TRBJ2-1	TRBD1	CSTGAGGDEQFF	TGCAGCACAGGGGCAGGGGGCGATGAGCAGTTCTTC
TRBV10-3	-	TRBJ1-1	-	CAISESTGFTEAFF	TGTGCCATCAGTGAGTCGACTGGGTTCACTGAAGCTTTCTTT
TRBV7-2	-	TRBJ2-3	-	CASSYLTTTADTQYF	TGTGCCAGCAGCTATTTGACTACGACGGCGGATACGCAGTATTTT
TRBV5-6	-	TRBJ2-3	TRBD2	CASSLIAGEDTQYF	TGTGCCAGCAGCTTAATAGCGGGAGAAGATACGCAGTATTTT
TRBV12-3/TRBV12-4	-	TRBJ2-5	TRBD2	CASSLAPGREETQYF	TGTGCCAGCAGTTTAGCCCCGGGGAGGGAGGAGACCCAGTACTTC
TRBV20-1	many	TRBJ2-7	-	CSVRRGTDYEQYF	TGCAGTGTTCGGAGGGGGACAGACTACGAGCAGTACTTC
TRBV4-1	few	TRBJ2-2	-	CASSQGEIFTGELFF	TGCGCCAGCAGCCAAGGAGAAATATTCACCGGGGAGCTGTTTTTT
TRBV2	-	TRBJ1-5	-	CASSDRTEDQPQHF	TGTGCCAGCAGTGATCGCACAGAAGATCAGCCCCAGCATTTT
TRBV10-3	-	TRBJ1-6	-	CAIRGGNSPLHF	TGTGCCATCAGAGGGGGAAATTCACCCCTCCACTTT
TRBV27	few	TRBJ2-7	-	CASRGAGAPDSYEQYF	TGTGCCAGCAGGGGGGCGGGAGCTCCCGACTCCTACGAGCAGTACTTC
TRBV4-3	-	TRBJ2-2	-	CASSQDIPDTMEYTGELFF	TGCGCCAGCAGCCAAGATATCCCGGACACCATGGAATACACCGGGGAGCTGTTTTTT
TRBV27	few	TRBJ2-5	-	CASSPLDRQETQYF	TGTGCCAGCAGTCCTTTGGACAGACAAGAGACCCAGTACTTC
TRBV5-1	-	TRBJ2-5	-	CASSFGGGENIIETQYF	TGCGCCAGCAGCTTTGGTGGGGGCGAGAATATTATAGAGACCCAGTACTTC
TRBV12-3/TRBV12-4	many	TRBJ2-7	-	CASSPRGRASYEQYF	TGTGCCAGCAGTCCCCGAGGAAGGGCATCCTACGAGCAGTACTTC
TRBV7-9	few	TRBJ2-3	-	CASSVALAEDTQYF	TGTGCCAGCAGCGTCGCACTAGCCGAGGATACGCAGTATTTT
TRBV6-5	-	TRBJ1-6	TRBD1	CASSSDRVGTSPLHF	TGTGCCAGCAGTTCCGACAGGGTAGGGACATCACCCCTCCACTTT
TRBV7-3	few	TRBJ2-1	TRBD2	CASSPGTRQFF	TGTGCCAGCAGCCCCGGGACTAGGCAGTTCTTC
TRBV18	-	TRBJ1-2	-	CASSLTADYGYTF	TGTGCCAGCTCACTTACAGCTGACTATGGCTACACCTTC
TRBV5-5	many	TRBJ1-3	-	CASSFNRVTGNTIYF	TGTGCCAGCAGCTTTAACAGGGTTACTGGAAACACCATATATTTT
TRBV7-2	-	TRBJ2-5	TRBD2	CASSPRRSGQETQYF	TGTGCCAGCAGCCCCCGGCGTAGCGGGCAAGAGACCCAGTACTTC
TRBV30	few	TRBJ2-1	-	CAWSQSNEQFF	TGTGCCTGGAGTCAAAGCAATGAGCAGTTCTTC
TRBV18	few	TRBJ2-7	-	CASSPATRDAEQYF	TGTGCCAGCTCACCTGCGACTAGGGACGCCGAGCAGTACTTC